This T cell receptor beta chain was identified during a study of cytomegalovirus exposure and HLA in healthy donors (dated by TCRdb to 2017 to 2019). Turning to the overall study: An earlier analysis of about 560 of the donors reported 276 Gb of sequence data and 100 million to 120 million unique TCR beta sequences obtained from around 170 million T cells. Rather than using new phenotypic data, the later analysis identified candidate immune exposures from TCR beta sequences and from how often those sequences occurred across donors. The genetic ancestry cluster associated with self-reported Caucasian donors included around four fifths of the 300 to 450 genotyped donors. A few DR-DQ haplotypes were treated as single units for association and clustering because of strong linkage in the cohort. Donor age, sex, ethnicity and CMV serostatus were compiled alongside the repertoire data. All discovery cohort repertoires had been generated on a single sequencing platform. A later genetic analysis took genome-wide SNP genotypes for about 55% of the 666 donors and used that subset as a discovery cohort. A separate validation cohort of 100 to 150 different subjects was used in addition to the approximately 640-subject first cohort. To study patterns of TCR occurrence, a later analysis re-analyzed previously published TCR beta repertoires from 500 to 850 donors and added high-resolution HLA genotyping. To decide whether each TCR beta V gene segment behaved as functional or pseudogenic, an earlier analysis of over 500 of the donors relied on high-throughput TCR beta sequencing. To predict cytomegalovirus infection status, the study brought together high-throughput TCR immunosequencing, statistical association of individual TCRs with disease status, and machine learning. HLA typing included class I and class II loci at four-digit resolution. Typing coverage differed by locus: A, B, C, DRB1 and DQB1 were typed in about 629-640 donors, DQA1 in about 560, DPA1 in around 600, and DPB1 in approximately 450. Among around 400 genotyped donors of the cohort, an average of around 240,000 unique TCR beta nucleotide sequences was sequenced per donor, of which about 18% were non-productive. The study used immunosequencing to profile the T cell repertoires of several hundred subjects and linked those repertoires to cytomegalovirus serostatus. The study was designed to test whether signatures of past pathogen exposure could be identified by cataloging public T cell receptors. About 280 gigabases of sequencing data and tens of millions of unique TCR sequences made up an early release that covered approximately 650 HLA-typed donors. Summary of the overall study and its limitations: V-gene and J-gene trimming of TCR beta chains was associated with a missense DCLRE1C variant in a later genetic analysis, and the association was replicated in an independent cohort. In the study, about 150 TCR beta chains were listed as associated with cytomegalovirus. The classifier was reported to diagnose cytomegalovirus status with high specificity and sensitivity in both the original and validation cohorts. According to the authors, the approach could potentially be generalized to other disease states and immunological phenotypes. Compared with equally common non-associated chains, HLA-associated TCR beta chains in a later analysis were more clonally expanded and had lower generation probabilities. Several of the top co-occurrence clusters appeared to be linked to parvovirus B19, influenza, CMV and Epstein-Barr virus, according to a later analysis. CMV serostatus was the only immune exposure information available for the cohort. A group of highly shared sequence variants was considered likely to be a technical artifact of the sequencing pipeline. Compared with the roughly 700-donor mean, donors in an Asian-associated ancestry cluster had fewer N-insertions in productive TCRs, according to a later genetic analysis. Most TCR sequences were seen in very few donors, while some public TCRs were found in many individuals. Some IMGT-functional V segments, including TRBV6-2 and TRBV6-3, could not be told apart with the 87-base-pair reads, so those segments were excluded. A further reported finding was that TCR beta sequences accurately predicted the HLA-A and HLA-B alleles for most subjects in the first cohort. Three of the identified cytomegalovirus-associated TCR beta chains were confirmed in vitro to be specific for cytomegalovirus antigens. HLA typing was unavailable for some donors at each locus, so association tests used only the typed subset. Presence/absence analyses assumed roughly uniform sequencing depth across donors, an assumption that may not hold. When HLA alleles, especially DR and DQ, strongly co-occurred, TCR associations were difficult to assign to individual alleles. Linkage disequilibrium might explain the correlated functional status among segregating V segments, but an unknown experimental factor could not be ruled out. The earlier analysis of 587 of the donors excluded fewer than 20 rarely observed V segments, including chromosome 9 orphons, because counts were too low. The cohort was sequenced for TCR beta chains only, and without alpha or paired-chain data the features that could be detected were limited. In an earlier analysis of several hundred of the donors, most TCR beta V segments were observed in productive rearrangements about 87% or about 30% of the time, broadly matching IMGT annotations. A later analysis found that most CMV-associated TCR beta chains appeared HLA-restricted, with HLA associations seemingly driven largely by CMV exposure. In a later analysis, some 18,000 TCR beta sequences were associated with specific HLA alleles at a false discovery rate of 0.05. In a later analysis, the rate of TCR association differed among HLA loci, with DRB1 alleles having the most associated TCRs and HLA-C alleles having the fewest.

Receptor libraries were prepared by the immunoSEQ multiplex PCR assay. A mixture of 60 forward primers for TCR Vbeta segments and 13 reverse primers for TCR Jbeta segments was used in the multiplex PCR. The CDR3 region of rearranged TCR beta genes was amplified from genomic DNA by a multiplex PCR assay. The Illumina HiSeq System was used to sequence the amplified TCR beta libraries as 87-base-pair reads. On the authors' methods: A later analysis counted tens of millions of unique TCR beta chains across the approximately 700 repertoires, and some 11 million of these chains were shared by at least two donors. To remove PCR and sequencing errors, raw reads were error-corrected and collapsed into unique sequences using a nearest-neighbor algorithm that merged closely related sequences. To assign V, D and J gene segments, CDR3 sequences were aligned to IMGT reference sequences. For a sequence to be retained, at least a six-nucleotide match to both a V gene segment and a J gene segment was required. A rearrangement counted as productive if the CDR3 had no stop codons and remained in frame with V and J, and every other rearrangement counted as non-productive. CDR3 was defined by IMGT convention, running from the second conserved V-encoded cysteine to the conserved J-encoded phenylalanine. The earlier analysis of around 640 of the donors excluded sequences that lacked an unambiguous match to a single V gene segment. An earlier analysis of over 450 of the donors classified V segments as functional when productive rearrangements were above 56.7% and as segregating when the standard deviation between donors was above 5%. To diagnose cytomegalovirus status from the catalog of TCR beta chain sequences, a statistical classification framework was built. V and J gene assignment, in a later analysis, came from comparing TCR nucleotide sequences with IMGT/GENE-DB human TR gene sequences. In a later analysis, CDR3 sequences and most-parsimonious VDJ recombination scenarios were assigned using the TCRdist pipeline. In a later analysis, each TCR beta chain was defined by its CDR3 amino acid sequence together with its V-gene family, and reads without a unique V-gene family were excluded. In a later analysis, fewer than 600 highly shared, low-generation-probability nucleotide sequences were removed to address suspected cross-contamination and a sequencing artifact. In a later analysis, a clonal expansion index for each public chain was calculated from normalized within-repertoire ranks of inferred template counts. In a later analysis, generation probabilities were computed with a VDJ recombination model fitted to out-of-frame rearrangements, and the resulting probabilities were checked against IGoR. In a later analysis, TCR-TCR, TCR-HLA and TCR-CMV co-occurrence was scored with hypergeometric tests, and a repertoire-size bias correction was applied to TCR pairs. A later analysis estimated false discovery rates by permuting HLA or CMV assignments 20 times. A later analysis grouped co-occurring TCRs with DBSCAN, adding TCRdist sequence similarity when clustering within HLA-allele-positive subsets. Co-occurrence clustering excluded repertoires with fewer than 30,000 or more than 120,000 public chains, plus five with anomalous nucleotide sharing. In TCRdb, the immuneACCESS table is reduced to in-frame sequences with V and J assigned. These tables do not hold every clone; where another copy was compared, an unresolved V gene accounts for under half, and the others remain unexplained. V and J calls and clone size come straight from that table; D and trimming were deduced from the DNA. This sample gives 130,000 or so clones in total; around three quarters of them show up just once. 3.4% of the sample goes to the ten largest clones.

The cohort consisted of fewer than 700 healthy bone marrow donors. At the time of sampling, all cohort members were nominally healthy, though unrecorded immune exposures were likely present. The donor was CMV seronegative and was included in the group of under 450 seronegative cohort members. Every donor gave a peripheral blood sample, and the peripheral blood mononuclear cells from that sample were used for TCR beta sequencing. The Qiagen DNeasy Blood Extraction Kit was used to extract genomic DNA from the blood cell samples. Worth noting for this clone: The target of this receptor is not known. Nothing much larger sits one base from this clone, and base qualities are not available.

CDR1 and CDR2, per the germline V gene, are SGDLS and YYNGEE. V drops 3 bases and J drops 5 bases, leaving 14 bases in between. The CDR3 covers 14 residues, taking in both the cysteine and the phenylalanine. Only CDR3 DNA remains: 42 bases, in frame from the first base. The chain couples TRBV9 to TRBJ1-2, with no confident D gene call. This clonotype was obtained from a man aged 30 to 45 in good health and CMV-seronegative. Sample: PBMCs. The DNA sequence reads TGTGCCAGCAGCGCCACCGAGGGCGGATATGGCTACACCTTC. Translated, it reads CASSATEGGYGYTF.